The 2 T cell receptor beta chains in this list originate from one sample, sequenced in a study of T cell repertoires in cytomegalovirus infection (dated by TCRdb to about 2019). These receptors have no identified antigens. Read against the paper, the sample's treatment or condition label means: in vitro stimulation with specific CMV peptide epitopes to enrich CMV-specific T cells. Instrument used: Illumina HiSeq 1500. The raw public data were reprocessed by TCRdb itself: fastp quality trimming at Q25, MiXCR clonotype calling, in-frame beta chains only. Rows matching on CDR3 protein sequence are summarized as one entry with the most common DNA and genes. For this sample the table gives roughly 730,000 distinct CDR3 sequences, of which approximately 33% were detected only once. The top ten clonotypes cover around a sixth of the sample. This specimen consisted of cultured PBMCs, obtained from culture after CMV antigen stimulation. These receptor sequences come from a human donor in good health (CMV status not recorded). Some clones in this sample may be carry-over from other donors' samples.

This clonotype showed up many times. The chain couples TRBV7-2 to TRBJ2-7; 12 bases fit TRBD2. Trimming took 5 bases from V and 5 from J; bases not matched to a gene: 7. From germline, CDR1 is SGHTA and CDR2 FQGNSA. The CDR3 length is 15 residues. The CDR3 DNA reads as TGTGCCAGCAGCCCCGCTAGCGGGAGGGCCCACGAGCAGTACTTC. It translates to CASSPASGRAHEQYF. Looking up the rest from reference TRBV7-2 and TRBJ2-7 gives the full variable domain: GAGVSQSPSNKVTEKGKDVELRCDPISGHTALYWYRQSLGQGLEFLIYFQGNSAPDKSGLPSDRFSAERTGGSVSTLTIQRTQQEDSAVYLCASSPASGRAHEQYFGPGTRLTVT.

The genes are TRBV5-4 and TRBJ1-6, with 8 bases matching TRBD1. The ends lost 4 bases at V and 9 bases at J; junction bases unmatched: 6. The CDR3 consists of 14 residues. Germline CDR1 SGHNT, CDR2 YYREEE (reference sequence). CDR3 amino acids: CASSHDRGTSPLHF. The DNA for the CDR3 is TGTGCCAGCAGCCATGACAGGGGCACTTCACCCCTCCACTTT.